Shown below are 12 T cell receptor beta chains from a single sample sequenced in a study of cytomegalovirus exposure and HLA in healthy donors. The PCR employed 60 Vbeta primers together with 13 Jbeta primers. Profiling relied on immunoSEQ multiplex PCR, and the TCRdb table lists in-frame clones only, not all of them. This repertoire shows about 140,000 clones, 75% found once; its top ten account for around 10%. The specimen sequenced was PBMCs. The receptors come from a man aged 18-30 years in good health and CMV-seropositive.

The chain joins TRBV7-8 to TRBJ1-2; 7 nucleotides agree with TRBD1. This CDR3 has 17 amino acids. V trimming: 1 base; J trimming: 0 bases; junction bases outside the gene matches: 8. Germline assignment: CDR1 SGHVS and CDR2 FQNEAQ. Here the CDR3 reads CASSLEMGQRANYGYTF. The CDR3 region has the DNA TGTGCCAGCAGCTTAGAAATGGGACAGAGAGCTAACTATGGCTACACCTTC.

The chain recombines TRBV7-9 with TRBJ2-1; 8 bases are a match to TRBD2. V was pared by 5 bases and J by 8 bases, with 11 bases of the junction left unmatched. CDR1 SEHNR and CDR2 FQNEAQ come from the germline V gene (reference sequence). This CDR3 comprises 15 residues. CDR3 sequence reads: CASSHLPSGSDEQFF. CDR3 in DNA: TGTGCCAGCAGCCACCTCCCAAGCGGGAGCGATGAGCAGTTCTTC.

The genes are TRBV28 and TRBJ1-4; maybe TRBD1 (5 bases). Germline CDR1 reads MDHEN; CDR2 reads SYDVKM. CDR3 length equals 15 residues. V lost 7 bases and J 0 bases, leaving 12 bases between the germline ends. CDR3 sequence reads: CASTGGSATNEKLFF. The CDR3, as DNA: TGTGCCAGCACCGGGGGGAGTGCAACTAATGAAAAACTGTTTTTT.

CDR3 protein: CASSNRAGTGVFGYTF. The CDR3 nucleotides are TGTGCCAGCAGCAACCGGGCCGGGACAGGGGTTTTTGGCTACACCTTC. This chain uses TRBV14 with TRBJ1-2; TRBD1 matches 10 bases. V shed 5 bases and J 7 bases; nucleotides not matched to a gene: 13. Germline lookup yields CDR1 SGHDN and CDR2 FVKESK. This CDR3 has 16 residues.

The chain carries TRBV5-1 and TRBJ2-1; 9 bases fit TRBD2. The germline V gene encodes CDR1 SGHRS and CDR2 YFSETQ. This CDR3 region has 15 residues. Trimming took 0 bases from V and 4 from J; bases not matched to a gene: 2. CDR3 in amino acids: CASSLGLAEYNEQFF. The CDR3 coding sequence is TGCGCCAGCAGCTTGGGACTAGCGGAATACAATGAGCAGTTCTTC. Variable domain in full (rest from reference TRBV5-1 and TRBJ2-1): KAGVTQTPRYLIKTRGQQVTLSCSPISGHRSVSWYQQTPGQGLQFLFEYFSETQRNKGNFPGRFSGRQFSNSRSEMNVSTLELGDSALYLCASSLGLAEYNEQFFGPGTRLTVL.

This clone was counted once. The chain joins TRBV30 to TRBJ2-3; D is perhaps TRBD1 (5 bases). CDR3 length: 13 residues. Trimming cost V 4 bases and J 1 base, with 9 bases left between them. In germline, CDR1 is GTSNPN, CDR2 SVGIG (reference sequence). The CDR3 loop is CAWMGLRTDTQYF. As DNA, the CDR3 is TGTGCCTGGATGGGGCTCCGCACAGATACGCAGTATTTT.

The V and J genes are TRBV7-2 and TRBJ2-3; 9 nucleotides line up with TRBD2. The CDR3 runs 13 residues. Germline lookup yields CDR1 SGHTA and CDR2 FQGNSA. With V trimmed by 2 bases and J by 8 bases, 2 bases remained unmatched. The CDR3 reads CASSLPAGGTQYF. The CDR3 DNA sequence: TGTGCCAGCAGCTTACCAGCGGGAGGTACGCAGTATTTT.

CDR3 DNA sequence: TGTGCCAGCAGTCTACAGCGGACTGGAAACACCATATATTTT. Its protein is CASSLQRTGNTIYF. The chain links TRBV7-2 to TRBJ1-3; D uncertain. V gave up 6 bases and J gave up 2 bases, with 11 bases separating them. The germline CDR1 and CDR2 sequences are SGHTA and FQGNSA. The CDR3 is made up of 14 amino acids.

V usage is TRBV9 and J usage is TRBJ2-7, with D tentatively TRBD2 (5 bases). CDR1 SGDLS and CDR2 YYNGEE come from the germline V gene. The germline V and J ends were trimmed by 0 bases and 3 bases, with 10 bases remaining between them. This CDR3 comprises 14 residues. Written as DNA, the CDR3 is TGTGCCAGCAGCGTAGAACCTGGAGGCTACGAGCAGTACTTC. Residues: CASSVEPGGYEQYF.

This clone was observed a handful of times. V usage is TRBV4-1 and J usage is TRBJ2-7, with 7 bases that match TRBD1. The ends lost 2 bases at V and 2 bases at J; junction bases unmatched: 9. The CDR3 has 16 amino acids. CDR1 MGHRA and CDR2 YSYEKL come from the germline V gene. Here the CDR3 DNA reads TGCGCCAGCAGCCAAACAGTATCCGGGACAGCCTACGAGCAGTACTTC. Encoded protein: CASSQTVSGTAYEQYF.

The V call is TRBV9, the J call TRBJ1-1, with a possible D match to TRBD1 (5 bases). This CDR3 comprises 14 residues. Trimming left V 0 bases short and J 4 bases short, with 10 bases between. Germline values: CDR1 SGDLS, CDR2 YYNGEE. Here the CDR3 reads CASSVDQGSTEAFF. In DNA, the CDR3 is TGTGCCAGCAGCGTAGATCAGGGAAGCACTGAAGCTTTCTTT.

This CDR3 is CASSEGRSQQYF. CDR3 DNA sequence: TGTGCCAGCAGTGAGGGCCGTTCGCAGCAGTACTTC. The gene calls are TRBV27 and TRBJ2-7; tentatively, D is TRBD2 (5 bases). The CDR3 is 12 amino acids. Between the trimmed V and J ends, which lost 5 bases and 8 bases, there was a span of 13 bases. CDR1 is MNHEY and CDR2 is SMNVEV in the germline V gene (reference sequence).